This note documents a single T cell receptor (beta chain) sequence. Sequence at one end of the junction differs from germline and may be a read error. This sample stems from a study of blood T cell repertoires in COVID-19. On the study more broadly: Samples taken during acute and convalescent COVID-19 were collected in the United States, Italy and Spain. PBMCs, B-cell-depleted T cells, or T cells provided the cDNA or gDNA that made up the material.

Repertoires were generated with immunoSEQ multiplex PCR, while TCRdb's copy carries only in-frame clones and drops some. In the table there are 100,000 to 120,000 clones, around 79% of which are singletons. Per the germline V gene, CDR1 is MGHRA and CDR2 is YSYEKL. The CDR3 covers 15 residues. Sequencing was performed on peripheral blood. The V and J genes are TRBV4-1 and TRBJ1-1, with TRBD1 matching 7 bases. This sequence originates from a woman of 80 years or more with active or convalescent COVID-19. The CDR3 spells CASSQDRNRGTGAFF. CDR3 in DNA: TGCGCCAGCAGCCAAGATAGGAACAGGGGCACTGGAGCTTTCTTT.